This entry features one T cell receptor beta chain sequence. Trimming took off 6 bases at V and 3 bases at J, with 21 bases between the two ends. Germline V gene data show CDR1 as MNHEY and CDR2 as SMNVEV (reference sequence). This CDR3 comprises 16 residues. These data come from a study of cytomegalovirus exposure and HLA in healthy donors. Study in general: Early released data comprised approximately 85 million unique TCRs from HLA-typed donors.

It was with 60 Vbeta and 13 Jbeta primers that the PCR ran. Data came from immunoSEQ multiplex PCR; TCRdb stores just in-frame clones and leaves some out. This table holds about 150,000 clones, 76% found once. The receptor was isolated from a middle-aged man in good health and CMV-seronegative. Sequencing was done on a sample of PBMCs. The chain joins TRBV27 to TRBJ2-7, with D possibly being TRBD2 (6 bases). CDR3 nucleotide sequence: TGTGCCAGCAGCCCCGGGACTGGGGCCTTGAACTACGAGCAGTACTTC. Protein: CASSPGTGALNYEQYF.